What follows describes a single TCR beta chain. The ends were cut back, 4 bases at V and 6 bases at J, with 16 bases in the middle. Germline CDR1 is LGHNA and CDR2 is YSLEER. This CDR3 contains 15 residues. Only in-frame clones appear in the TCRdb table, and some are missing; sequencing was by immunoSEQ multiplex PCR. Here the sample spans approximately 2.4 million clones, almost 96% being singletons. These data are taken from a study of shared clonotypes between healthy human individuals. Whole-study context: Per donor, CD8 memory used one plate, CD8 naive used two, CD4 memory used three and CD4 naive used three.

Into CD45RA+ naive and CD45RA-negative memory subsets, the CD4+ cells were split. This clonotype was sampled from a man aged 18 to 30 in good health. What was sequenced was naive CD4+ T cells sorted from blood. Specified subset: CD45RA+ positively selected. The rearrangement uses TRBV4-3 and TRBJ1-5; no firm D call. The CDR3 sequence: CASSPTEGGGQPQHF. CDR3 DNA: TGCGCCAGCAGCCCAACCGAGGGCGGCGGTCAGCCCCAGCATTTT.